One and the same sample provided the 18 T cell receptor beta chains below, sequenced in a study of response to subunit inactivated influenza vaccine. MiXCR, run by TCRdb on the RT-PCR reads, gives a single entry per CDR3 protein. The sample records hundreds of thousands of distinct CDR3 sequences, about a fifth being singletons. Material: PBMCs from blood, obtained roughly 20 months after vaccination. The source is a man aged 45-69 years who received an inactivated influenza vaccine.

This clonotype occurred a few times. This sequence joins TRBV6-5 and TRBJ2-7, with TRBD2 identical over 13 bases. Germline CDR1 is MNHEY and CDR2 is SVGAGI. J gave up 3 bases and V 4 bases, and 3 bases lay outside the gene matches. The CDR3 runs 15 residues. The CDR3 loop is CASSFTSGGGYEQYF. The CDR3 DNA is TGTGCCAGCAGTTTTACTAGCGGGGGGGGCTACGAGCAGTACTTC.

The J gene is TRBJ2-7, the V gene TRBV20-1; 7 bases are shared with TRBD1. CDR3 length equals 15 residues. J gave up 4 bases and V 2 bases, and 11 bases lay outside the gene matches. From germline, CDR1 is DFQATT and CDR2 SNEGSKA (reference sequence). The CDR3 here is CSARRPRDRFYEQYF. CDR3 DNA sequence: TGCAGTGCTAGACGCCCCCGGGACAGATTTTACGAGCAGTACTTC.

In its sample, this clonotype was seen a few times. The CDR3 reads CARQGRLNTEAFF. The CDR3, as DNA: TGTGCCCGCCAGGGACGACTGAACACTGAAGCTTTCTTT. The chain employs TRBV30 and TRBJ1-1; possible D gene TRBD1, 5 bases. V was shortened by 8 bases and J by 0 bases, with 13 bases between the two germline ends. Germline V gene lookup returns CDR1 GTSNPN and CDR2 SVGIG (reference sequence). The CDR3 covers 13 residues. Supplemented by reference TRBV30 and TRBJ1-1, the full variable domain reads SQTIHQWPATLVQPVGSPLSLECTVEGTSNPNLYWYRQAAGRGLQLLFYSVGIGQISSEVPQNLSASRPQDRQFILSSKKLLLSDSGFYLCARQGRLNTEAFFGQGTRLTVV.

This chain connects TRBV20-1 to TRBJ1-4; 7 positions match TRBD1. The ends lost 8 bases at V and 3 bases at J; junction bases unmatched: 9. Germline V CDR1 and CDR2: DFQATT, SNEGSKA (reference sequence). The CDR3 has 14 residues. The CDR3 reads CSTATGMPNEKLFF. The CDR3 region has the DNA TGCAGTACGGCGACAGGGATGCCTAATGAAAAACTGTTTTTT.

The sample holds one count of this clonotype. This chain connects TRBV28 to TRBJ2-7; D is unclear. V was clipped by 6 bases and J by 9 bases, with 12 bases between them. The CDR3 contains 11 residues. Germline-derived CDR1 and CDR2 are MDHEN and SYDVKM. The CDR3 region has the DNA TGTGCCAGCAGGAGAGAGGCAGTGCAGTACTTC. Residues: CASRREAVQYF.

This clonotype was counted at least ten times. The chain uses TRBV5-1 and TRBJ1-1; a weak D match, TRBD1 (5 bases). CDR1 SGHRS and CDR2 YFSETQ come from the germline V gene. The CDR3 extends over 14 amino acids. V was pared by 0 bases and J by 6 bases, with 12 bases between. CDR3 amino acids: CASSLAGRGSEAFF. DNA of the CDR3: TGCGCCAGCAGCTTGGCCGGTAGGGGATCTGAAGCTTTCTTT.

This chain joins TRBV12-3 or TRBV12-4 and TRBJ2-1; 7 bases fit TRBD2. V shed 3 bases, J shed 7 bases, and the junction held 9 bases outside the gene matches. The CDR3 has 15 residues. CDR3 residues: CASSFSGGSRNEQFF. DNA of the CDR3: TGTGCCAGCAGTTTCTCTGGCGGGAGTCGTAATGAGCAGTTCTTC.

This clonotype occurred a few times. The chain employs TRBV7-9 and TRBJ1-1; D might be TRBD1 (5 bases). Germline V gives CDR1 SEHNR, CDR2 FQNEAQ (reference sequence). The CDR3 extends over 13 amino acids. Trimming cost V 4 bases and J 3 bases, with 9 bases left between them. The CDR3 DNA is TGTGCCAGCAGCTGGGGGGGGGACACTGAAGCTTTCTTT. Translated, it gives CASSWGGDTEAFF.

This rearrangement joins TRBV5-1 to TRBJ2-3; D is tentatively TRBD1 or TRBD2 (5 bases each). The germline V gene encodes CDR1 SGHRS and CDR2 YFSETQ. The CDR3 totals 14 residues. Deletions cut 3 bases from V and 6 bases from J, with 14 bases between. The CDR3 protein is CASSSGPASDTQYF. Here the CDR3 DNA reads TGCGCCAGCAGCTCGGGACCTGCGTCGGATACGCAGTATTTT. The full variable domain, in which reference TRBV5-1 and TRBJ2-3 provide the parts outside the CDR3, is KAGVTQTPRYLIKTRGQQVTLSCSPISGHRSVSWYQQTPGQGLQFLFEYFSETQRNKGNFPGRFSGRQFSNSRSEMNVSTLELGDSALYLCASSSGPASDTQYFGPGTRLTVL.

This clonotype was detected many times. The V and J genes are TRBV12-3 or TRBV12-4 and TRBJ1-4; TRBD1 matches 7 bases. With V trimmed by 7 bases and J by 2 bases, 10 bases remained unmatched. The CDR3 length is 16 residues. CDR3 protein: CASTPNTGQTNEKLFF. CDR3 in DNA: TGTGCCAGCACCCCCAATACGGGACAGACTAATGAAAAACTGTTTTTT.

The table lists this clonotype with a few counts. The J gene is TRBJ1-2, the V gene TRBV28, with 8 bases aligning to TRBD1. Per germline, CDR1 MDHEN and CDR2 SYDVKM. The CDR3 contains 15 residues. V lost 5 bases and J lost 3; bases outside the gene matches: 8. The CDR3 is CASSPGGNRDYGYTF. The CDR3 nucleotides are TGTGCCAGCAGTCCAGGGGGCAATCGGGACTATGGCTACACCTTC.

This clonotype turned up a few times. The rearrangement joins TRBV6-5 to TRBJ1-5; D gene unclear. This CDR3 has 15 amino acids. V was shortened by 2 bases and J by 5 bases, with 13 bases between the two germline ends. In germline, CDR1 is MNHEY, CDR2 SVGAGI. The CDR3 spells CASSYGQKSDQPQHF. The DNA of the CDR3 is TGTGCCAGCAGTTACGGCCAGAAAAGCGATCAGCCCCAGCATTTT.

The V gene is TRBV30, the J gene TRBJ1-5; 8 bases are a match to TRBD1. The CDR3 covers 13 residues. The germline V gene encodes CDR1 GTSNPN and CDR2 SVGIG (reference sequence). The trim removed 7 bases at V and 4 bases at J, leaving 6 bases unmatched. Here the CDR3 DNA reads TGTGCCTTTGACAGGGGCGGAAATCAGCCCCAGCATTTT. It encodes CAFDRGGNQPQHF.

In this sample, this clonotype turned up a few times. The rearrangement uses TRBV12-3 or TRBV12-4 and TRBJ1-5, with D possibly matching TRBD1 (6 bases). The ends were cut back, 6 bases at V and 8 bases at J, with 17 bases in the middle. The length of the CDR3 is 14 residues. This CDR3 reads CASSLMGDKEPQHF. As DNA, the CDR3 is TGTGCCAGCAGCCTGATGGGGGACAAGGAGCCCCAGCATTTT.

The chain has TRBV18 and TRBJ2-5, with no clear D. CDR1 and CDR2 from the germline V gene are KGHSH and LQKENI. V was trimmed by 3 bases and J by 5 bases, leaving 10 bases between them. The CDR3 spans 13 residues. CDR3 in DNA: TGTGCCAGCTCACCCCAGGTTTGGGAGACCCAGTACTTC. It specifies CASSPQVWETQYF.

This clonotype was found a few times. The chain links TRBV9 to TRBJ1-6; 7 bases are shared with TRBD1. The ends lost 3 bases at V and 3 bases at J; junction bases unmatched: 6. Looked up from germline, CDR1 is SGDLS and CDR2 is YYNGEE. The CDR3 is 16 amino acids. The CDR3 sequence: CASSEEGASYNSPLHF. In DNA, the CDR3 is TGTGCCAGCAGCGAGGAGGGGGCTAGCTATAATTCACCCCTCCACTTT.

This chain uses TRBV4-1 with TRBJ1-2; 8 bases are shared with TRBD1. V trimming: 4 bases; J trimming: 4 bases; junction bases outside the gene matches: 5. The V gene's germline CDR1 is MGHRA and CDR2 YSYEKL. The CDR3 runs 14 residues. CDR3 residues: CASSRPGQGYGYTF. CDR3 in DNA: TGCGCCAGCAGCCGACCTGGACAGGGCTATGGCTACACCTTC.

The chain links TRBV6-5 to TRBJ2-3, with 14 bases that match TRBD2. The CDR3 spans 18 residues. J lost 0 bases, V lost 5 bases, and 7 bases had no gene match. CDR1 and CDR2 (germline): MNHEY, SVGAGI. The CDR3 loop is CASSLTRLAGGSTDTQYF. In DNA, the CDR3 is TGTGCCAGCAGTCTTACCAGACTAGCGGGGGGGAGCACAGATACGCAGTATTTT.